The rows below give T cell receptor beta chains drawn from one sample of a study of blood T cell repertoires in COVID-19. Profiled with immunoSEQ multiplex PCR; TCRdb holds only in-frame clones, not every one. The sample contains around 130,000 clones, around 88% of which appear only once. Sequenced: PBMCs or T cells enriched from blood (not recorded which). Receptor source: a woman aged 50 to 60 who had recovered from COVID-19. CDR3s include the opening cysteine and the closing phenylalanine or tryptophan. D genes are given only for firm matches. Clone size, where shown, is once, few, many, or a class for clones that have expanded.

DNA: TGCGCCAGCAGCTCCAGGGGCTTCTCCTATAATTCACCCCTCCACTTT
CDR3: CASSSRGFSYNSPLHF
J: TRBJ1-6
D: -
size: few
V: TRBV5-1

DNA: TGCAGTGGACAGGGGGCTCTTAGAGAGACCCAGTACTTC
CDR3: CSGQGALRETQYF
J: TRBJ2-5
D: TRBD1
size: once
V: TRBV29-1

DNA: TGTGCCAGCAGCGGCTCGACGGGACTAGCGGAGATCTACGAGCAGTACTTC
CDR3: CASSGSTGLAEIYEQYF
J: TRBJ2-7
D: TRBD2
size: -
V: TRBV9

DNA: TGTGCCAGCAGTTACTCTCCTGGCAACACTGAAGCTTTCTTT
CDR3: CASSYSPGNTEAFF
J: TRBJ1-1
D: -
size: few
V: TRBV6-6

DNA: TGCGCCAGCAGCCAAGAACCGCCAGGGTCCCTCAATTCACCCCTCCACTTT
CDR3: CASSQEPPGSLNSPLHF
J: TRBJ1-6
D: -
size: -
V: TRBV4-3

DNA: TGTGCCAGCAGCTTTAACAGGGGGGGAGAGACCCAGTACTTC
CDR3: CASSFNRGGETQYF
J: TRBJ2-5
D: -
size: -
V: TRBV7-9

DNA: TGTGCCAGCAGCTTAACGACGAGGACAGATACGCAGTATTTT
CDR3: CASSLTTRTDTQYF
J: TRBJ2-3
D: -
size: -
V: TRBV11-2

DNA: TGTGCCAGCAGCCAAGATACCAGGGCCGATGAGCAGTTCTTC
CDR3: CASSQDTRADEQFF
J: TRBJ2-1
D: -
size: once
V: TRBV3-1/TRBV3-2

DNA: TGTGCCAGCAGTGAATGGACAGGGGGTAATAATTCACCCCTCCACTTT
CDR3: CASSEWTGGNNSPLHF
J: TRBJ1-6
D: TRBD1
size: -
V: TRBV25-1

DNA: TGTGCCAGCATGGGACTAGCGGGGAATGAGCAGTTCTTC
CDR3: CASMGLAGNEQFF
J: TRBJ2-1
D: TRBD2
size: few
V: TRBV7-3

DNA: TGTGCCATGCGAGCGACTAGCGGGGATTACGAGCAGTACTTC
CDR3: CAMRATSGDYEQYF
J: TRBJ2-7
D: TRBD2
size: -
V: TRBV10-3

DNA: TGTGCCAGCAGCTCCCTCGGGGGGGCTACCGGGGAGCTGTTTTTT
CDR3: CASSSLGGATGELFF
J: TRBJ2-2
D: TRBD2
size: -
V: TRBV7-9

DNA: TGCAGCGGTAAACTAGCGGGGTCCTACAATGAGCAGTTCTTC
CDR3: CSGKLAGSYNEQFF
J: TRBJ2-1
D: TRBD2
size: -
V: TRBV29-1

DNA: TGTGCCAGCAGCGAGGTCATTCGGGGAGAGCAGTACTTC
CDR3: CASSEVIRGEQYF
J: TRBJ2-7
D: -
size: few
V: TRBV2

DNA: TGTGCCAGCTCACCACGAGTTGGGACAGGGGGTGAGGAGCAGTTCTTC
CDR3: CASSPRVGTGGEEQFF
J: TRBJ2-1
D: TRBD1
size: few
V: TRBV18

DNA: TGTGCCAGCAGCTTACCCAGGACTAGCGGGGGCCGAGAGACCCAGTACTTC
CDR3: CASSLPRTSGGRETQYF
J: TRBJ2-5
D: TRBD2
size: few
V: TRBV7-9

DNA: TGTGCCAGCAGGCCGGGACAGCTCATGAACACTGAAGCTTTCTTT
CDR3: CASRPGQLMNTEAFF
J: TRBJ1-1
D: TRBD1
size: few
V: TRBV6-6

DNA: TGTGCCAGCAGCTTTGGAGCGGGGGGGACCTACGAGCAGTACTTC
CDR3: CASSFGAGGTYEQYF
J: TRBJ2-7
D: TRBD2
size: -
V: TRBV7-2

DNA: TGTGCCAGCAGCGTAGGGGGGGGTTTTCAAGAGACCCAGTACTTC
CDR3: CASSVGGGFQETQYF
J: TRBJ2-5
D: -
size: -
V: TRBV2

DNA: TGTGCCACCAGCAGGTCGGGGGGGAACACCGGGGAGCTGTTTTTT
CDR3: CATSRSGGNTGELFF
J: TRBJ2-2
D: TRBD2
size: -
V: TRBV15

DNA: TGCGCCAGCAGCCAAGATTCGGGGTCGGGGGCCAAAAACATTCAGTACTTC
CDR3: CASSQDSGSGAKNIQYF
J: TRBJ2-4
D: -
size: -
V: TRBV4-3

DNA: TGTGCCAGCAGCTTTCAGGGGAATCAGCCCCAGCATTTT
CDR3: CASSFQGNQPQHF
J: TRBJ1-5
D: -
size: -
V: TRBV11-2

DNA: TGCGCCAGCAGCCGAAACGACCCACAGACAGGGAGTGTCGATGCTGAGCAGTTCTTC
CDR3: CASSRNDPQTGSVDAEQFF
J: TRBJ2-1
D: TRBD1
size: -
V: TRBV4-1

DNA: TGTGCCAGCAGTGAATTGGGCAAGAAGATCTCTGGAAACACCATATATTTT
CDR3: CASSELGKKISGNTIYF
J: TRBJ1-3
D: -
size: -
V: TRBV6-1

DNA: TGTGCCAGTAGTGCTGACAGGCCCTCTGGAAACACCATATATTTT
CDR3: CASSADRPSGNTIYF
J: TRBJ1-3
D: -
size: -
V: TRBV19

DNA: TGCGCCAGCAGCCCTCAGGTGGGGGCTGCAGATACGCAGTATTTT
CDR3: CASSPQVGAADTQYF
J: TRBJ2-3
D: -
size: -
V: TRBV5-1

DNA: TGCGCCAGCAGTGATCCCAGCGGGGGTAACAATGAGCAGTTCTTC
CDR3: CASSDPSGGNNEQFF
J: TRBJ2-1
D: TRBD2
size: -
V: TRBV10-2

DNA: TGCAGCGTTGATATGCTCAGTGCAACTAATGAAAAACTGTTTTTT
CDR3: CSVDMLSATNEKLFF
J: TRBJ1-4
D: -
size: once
V: TRBV29-1

DNA: TGTGCCAGCAGTCCGGGACTAGCGGGGGGAACCGGGGAGCTGTTTTTT
CDR3: CASSPGLAGGTGELFF
J: TRBJ2-2
D: TRBD2
size: -
V: TRBV27

DNA: TGTGCCGTGGGACAGGGAGGGTTTTCGTACACTGAAGCTTTCTTT
CDR3: CAVGQGGFSYTEAFF
J: TRBJ1-1
D: TRBD1
size: -
V: TRBV3-1/TRBV3-2

DNA: TGCAGCGTAGGGACAGGGGACTATGGCTACACCTTC
CDR3: CSVGTGDYGYTF
J: TRBJ1-2
D: TRBD1
size: -
V: TRBV29-1

DNA: TGCGCCAGCAGCTCCGGGACAGGGGACTATGGCTACACCTTC
CDR3: CASSSGTGDYGYTF
J: TRBJ1-2
D: TRBD1
size: few
V: TRBV5-1

DNA: TGTGCCAGCAGCTTAGAAGGACAATGGAACACTGAAGCTTTCTTT
CDR3: CASSLEGQWNTEAFF
J: TRBJ1-1
D: -
size: -
V: TRBV13

DNA: TGTGCCAGCAGCCCTCGGGGGGATTCCTACGAGCAGTACTTC
CDR3: CASSPRGDSYEQYF
J: TRBJ2-7
D: TRBD2
size: -
V: TRBV7-8

DNA: TGTGCCAGCAGTTCCCAACGAGGTCAGCCCCAGCATTTT
CDR3: CASSSQRGQPQHF
J: TRBJ1-5
D: -
size: -
V: TRBV7-9

DNA: TGCGCCAGCAGCCCGGACGTCGGGGTGACTGAAGCTTTCTTT
CDR3: CASSPDVGVTEAFF
J: TRBJ1-1
D: -
size: -
V: TRBV5-1

DNA: TGTGCCAGTAGCTATAGCGGGGTCTACGAGCAGTACTTC
CDR3: CASSYSGVYEQYF
J: TRBJ2-7
D: TRBD2
size: once
V: TRBV19

DNA: TGTGCCTGGAAACAGGGTGGAGAGACCCAGTACTTC
CDR3: CAWKQGGETQYF
J: TRBJ2-5
D: -
size: -
V: TRBV30

DNA: TGTGCCAGCAGCCTAGAGGGGGGTGGGACTGAAGCTTTCTTT
CDR3: CASSLEGGGTEAFF
J: TRBJ1-1
D: -
size: -
V: TRBV3-1/TRBV3-2

DNA: TGTGCCAGCAGCCCCCTCCCTTCGGCGGGGCGCTACGAGCAGTACTTC
CDR3: CASSPLPSAGRYEQYF
J: TRBJ2-7
D: -
size: -
V: TRBV3-1/TRBV3-2

DNA: TGTGCCAAGCAAGAAGACACTGAAGCTTTCTTT
CDR3: CAKQEDTEAFF
J: TRBJ1-1
D: -
size: -
V: TRBV10-3

DNA: TGCGCCAGCAGTGAGGAGACAGCTAACTATGGCTACACCTTC
CDR3: CASSEETANYGYTF
J: TRBJ1-2
D: -
size: -
V: TRBV10-2

DNA: TGTGCCAGTAGTGCGGCCGGGACTTCAGGTCCCAAAAACATTCAGTACTTC
CDR3: CASSAAGTSGPKNIQYF
J: TRBJ2-4
D: -
size: -
V: TRBV19

DNA: TGTGCCAGCAGTTTAACAGGGTCACCCCTCCACTTT
CDR3: CASSLTGSPLHF
J: TRBJ1-6
D: -
size: -
V: TRBV12-3/TRBV12-4

DNA: TGTGCCATCGGAGCGGGGGTACAAGAGACCCAGTACTTC
CDR3: CAIGAGVQETQYF
J: TRBJ2-5
D: TRBD2
size: -
V: TRBV10-3

DNA: TGTGCCAGCAGTTTAGGCGGGCCGGGGACCCAGTACTTC
CDR3: CASSLGGPGTQYF
J: TRBJ2-5
D: -
size: -
V: TRBV27

DNA: TGTGCCAGCAGAGTTATCGGTCTCTTCTCCGACGAGCAGTACTTC
CDR3: CASRVIGLFSDEQYF
J: TRBJ2-7
D: -
size: -
V: TRBV5-6

DNA: TGTGCCAGTAGTATGGACAGGGCCTACGAGCAGTACTTC
CDR3: CASSMDRAYEQYF
J: TRBJ2-7
D: TRBD1
size: -
V: TRBV19

DNA: TGTGCCAGCAGCCCCGATCAGGGTTCCTACGAGCAGTACTTC
CDR3: CASSPDQGSYEQYF
J: TRBJ2-7
D: -
size: -
V: TRBV7-9

DNA: TGTGCCAGCAGCTCCCCGAGCGGGGGGAGGAATGAGCAGTTCTTC
CDR3: CASSSPSGGRNEQFF
J: TRBJ2-1
D: TRBD2
size: -
V: TRBV5-4